Presented here are 10 T cell receptor beta chains from one specimen sequenced in a study of Ad26.COV2.S vaccination and SARS-CoV-2 variants. Noted treatment: some 19 received Ad26.COV2.S at low or high dose, single or two shots; about 5 received placebo; per-sample allocation not given. Repertoires come from day 63 after the first vaccine or placebo injection. Clones were sequenced by immunoSEQ multiplex PCR, and TCRdb holds only the in-frame ones, with some missing. The data show about 440,000 clones, around 88% seen once. The sequences come from peripheral blood, collected in a trial of Ad26.COV2.S vaccine versus placebo. These receptors were collected from a person aged 18-65 years who received the Ad26.COV2.S COVID-19 vaccine or a placebo.

The CDR3 protein is CASSSLAEGSYNEQFF. In nucleotides, the CDR3 is TGTGCCAGCAGCTCGCTAGCGGAGGGCTCCTACAATGAGCAGTTCTTC. V is TRBV7-9 and J is TRBJ2-1, with TRBD2 matching over 7 bases. The CDR3 runs 16 residues. Looked up from germline, CDR1 is SEHNR and CDR2 is FQNEAQ (reference sequence). The V segment lost 4 bases and the J segment 0 bases; nucleotides outside the gene matches: 6.

The chain carries TRBV11-2 and TRBJ2-7; D remains ambiguous. CDR1 and CDR2 (germline): SGHAT, FQNNGV. V lost 1 base and J lost 4, with 11 bases in between. The CDR3 extends over 14 amino acids. The CDR3 DNA reads as TGTGCCAGCAGCTTAGTAGGCCGGCAATACGAGCAGTACTTC. Translating gives CASSLVGRQYEQYF. The variable domain in full, completed from reference TRBV11-2 and TRBJ2-7, reads EAGVAQSPRYKIIEKRQSVAFWCNPISGHATLYWYQQILGQGPKLLIQFQNNGVVDDSQLPKDRFSAERLKGVDSTLKIQPAKLEDSAVYLCASSLVGRQYEQYFGPGTRLTVT.

The chain combines TRBV10-3 with TRBJ2-3; 8 nucleotides match TRBD2. The CDR3 loop spans 15 amino acids. Germline-derived CDR1 and CDR2 are ENHRY and SYGVKD. The ends lost 2 bases at V and 6 bases at J; junction bases unmatched: 7. Here the CDR3 reads CAISEGASGYDTQYF. Here the CDR3 DNA reads TGTGCCATCAGTGAGGGGGCTAGCGGGTATGATACGCAGTATTTT.

The chain couples TRBV7-2 to TRBJ2-3; TRBD1 or TRBD2 may be the D gene (6 bases each). V lost 5 bases and J lost 2, with 17 bases in between. This CDR3 comprises 16 residues. The germline V gene has CDR1 SGHTA and CDR2 FQGNSA. The CDR3 region is CASSHRRGLATDTQYF. The CDR3 DNA reads TGTGCCAGCAGCCACCGACGGGGGCTAGCCACAGATACGCAGTATTTT.

The rearrangement links TRBV11-2 to TRBJ2-7; unclear D gene. The CDR3 runs 13 residues. Deletions cut 2 bases from V and 1 base from J, with 6 bases between. Per the germline V gene, CDR1 is SGHAT and CDR2 is FQNNGV. The CDR3, as DNA: TGTGCCAGCAGCTTAAGTACATCCTACGAGCAGTACTTC. As protein: CASSLSTSYEQYF.

The chain uses TRBV7-2 and TRBJ2-5; D remains unclear. The ends were cut back, 2 bases at V and 5 bases at J, with 9 bases in the middle. The length of the CDR3 is 13 residues. Germline assignment: CDR1 SGHTA and CDR2 FQGNSA. CDR3: CASSLRPSETQYF. CDR3 nucleotide sequence: TGTGCCAGCAGCTTAAGGCCGTCGGAGACCCAGTACTTC.

The chain joins TRBV28 to TRBJ2-1; D possibly corresponds to TRBD1 (6 bases). The CDR3 has 18 residues. Germline CDR1 and CDR2: MDHEN and SYDVKM. Trimming took 1 base from V and 2 from J, leaving 18 bases between them. CDR3 bases: TGTGCCAGCAGTTTATCTAATCAGGGGATAGGCCCCTACAATGAGCAGTTCTTC. As protein: CASSLSNQGIGPYNEQFF.

The J gene is TRBJ2-5, the V gene TRBV29-1; D possibly uses TRBD1 or TRBD2 (5 bases each). The CDR3 is 13 residues long. The V gene's germline CDR1 is SQVTM and CDR2 ANQGSEA. Trimming removed 7 bases from V and 1 base from J, with 13 bases in between. CDR3 in DNA: TGCAGCGCTACGAGTGGGGGCCAAGAGACCCAGTACTTC. This gives the protein CSATSGGQETQYF.

CDR3 bases: TGTGCCAGCAGCTTGGGACAGGGCCCAACCTACGAGCAGTACTTC. As protein: CASSLGQGPTYEQYF. This chain links TRBV5-8 with TRBJ2-7, with 7 bases identical to TRBD1. Per the germline V gene, CDR1 is SGHTS and CDR2 is YDEGEE. Trimming at V came to 0 bases and at J to 2 bases, leaving 5 bases not matched to a gene. CDR3 length equals 15 residues. The complete variable domain, with remaining parts taken from reference TRBV5-8 and TRBJ2-7, reads EAGVTQSPTHLIKTRGQQATLRCSPISGHTSVYWYQQALGLGLQFLLWYDEGEERNRGNFPPRFSGRQFPNYSSELNVNALELEDSALYLCASSLGQGPTYEQYFGPGTRLTVT.

The CDR3 sequence: CAGKAGEPYGYTF. The CDR3 bases are TGTGCCGGAAAAGCTGGGGAGCCCTATGGCTACACCTTC. The chain uses TRBV30 and TRBJ1-2; D not resolved. V gave up 8 bases and J gave up 4 bases, with 17 bases separating them. From germline, CDR1 is GTSNPN and CDR2 SVGIG (reference sequence). The CDR3 has 13 residues.